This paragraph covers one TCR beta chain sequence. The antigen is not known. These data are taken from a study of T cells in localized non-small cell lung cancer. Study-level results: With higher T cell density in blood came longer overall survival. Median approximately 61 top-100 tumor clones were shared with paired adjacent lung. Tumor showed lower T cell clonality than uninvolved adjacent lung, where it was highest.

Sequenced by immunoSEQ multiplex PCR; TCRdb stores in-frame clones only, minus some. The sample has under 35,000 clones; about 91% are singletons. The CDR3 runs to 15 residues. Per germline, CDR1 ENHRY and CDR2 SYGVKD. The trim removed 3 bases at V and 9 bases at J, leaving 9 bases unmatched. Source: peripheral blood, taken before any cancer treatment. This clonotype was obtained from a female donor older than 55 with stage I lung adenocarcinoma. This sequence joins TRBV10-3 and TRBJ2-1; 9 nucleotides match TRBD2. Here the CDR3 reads CAISDFSGSGGEQFF. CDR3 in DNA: TGTGCCATCAGTGACTTTAGCGGGAGCGGGGGTGAGCAGTTCTTC.